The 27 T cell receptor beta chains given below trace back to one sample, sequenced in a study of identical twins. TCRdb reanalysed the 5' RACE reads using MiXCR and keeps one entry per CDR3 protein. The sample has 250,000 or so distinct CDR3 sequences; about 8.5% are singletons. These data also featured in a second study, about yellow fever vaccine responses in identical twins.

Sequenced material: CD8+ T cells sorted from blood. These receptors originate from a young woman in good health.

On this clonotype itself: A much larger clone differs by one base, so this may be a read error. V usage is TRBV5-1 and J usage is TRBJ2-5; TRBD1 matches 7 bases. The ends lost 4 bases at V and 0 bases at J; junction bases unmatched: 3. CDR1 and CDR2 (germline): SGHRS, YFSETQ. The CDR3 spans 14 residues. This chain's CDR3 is CASSQGTDQETQYF. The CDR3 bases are TGCGCCAGCAGCCAAGGGACAGACCAAGAGACCCAGTACTTC.

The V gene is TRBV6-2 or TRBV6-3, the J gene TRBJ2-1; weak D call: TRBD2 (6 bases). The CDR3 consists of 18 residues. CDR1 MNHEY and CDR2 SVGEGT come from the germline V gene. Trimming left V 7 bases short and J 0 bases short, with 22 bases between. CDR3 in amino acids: CASKWEVGISSSYNEQFF. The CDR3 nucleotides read TGTGCCAGCAAGTGGGAGGTAGGGATCAGTAGCTCCTACAATGAGCAGTTCTTC.

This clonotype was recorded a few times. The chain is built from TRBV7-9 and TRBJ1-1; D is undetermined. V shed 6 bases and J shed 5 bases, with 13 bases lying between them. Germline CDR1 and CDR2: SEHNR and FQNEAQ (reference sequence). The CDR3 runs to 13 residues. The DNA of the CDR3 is TGTGCCAGCAGTATAGGCCCGAGGACTGAAGCTTTCTTT. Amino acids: CASSIGPRTEAFF. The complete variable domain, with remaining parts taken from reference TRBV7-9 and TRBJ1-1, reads DTGVSQNPRHKITKRGQNVTFRCDPISEHNRLYWYRQTLGQGPEFLTYFQNEAQLEKSRLLSDRFSAERPKGSFSTLEIQRTEQGDSAMYLCASSIGPRTEAFFGQGTRLTVV.

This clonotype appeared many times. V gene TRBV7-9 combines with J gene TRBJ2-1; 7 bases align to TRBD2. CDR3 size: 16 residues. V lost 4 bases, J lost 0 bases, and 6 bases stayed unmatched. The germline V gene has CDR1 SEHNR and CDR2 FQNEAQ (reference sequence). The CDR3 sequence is CASSSPSGSSYNEQFF. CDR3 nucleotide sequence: TGTGCCAGCAGCTCCCCTAGCGGAAGCTCCTACAATGAGCAGTTCTTC. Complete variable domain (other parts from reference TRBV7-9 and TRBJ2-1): DTGVSQNPRHKITKRGQNVTFRCDPISEHNRLYWYRQTLGQGPEFLTYFQNEAQLEKSRLLSDRFSAERPKGSFSTLEIQRTEQGDSAMYLCASSSPSGSSYNEQFFGPGTRLTVL.

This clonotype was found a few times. CDR3 sequence (DNA): TGTGCCAGCTCAATAGACAGGGGGCTCAACTACGAGCAGTACTTC. This encodes CASSIDRGLNYEQYF. This chain connects TRBV18 to TRBJ2-7; 10 bases fit TRBD1. Trimming removed 5 bases from V and 3 bases from J; junction bases left unmatched: 7. The CDR3 loop spans 15 amino acids. CDR1 KGHSH and CDR2 LQKENI come from the germline V gene.

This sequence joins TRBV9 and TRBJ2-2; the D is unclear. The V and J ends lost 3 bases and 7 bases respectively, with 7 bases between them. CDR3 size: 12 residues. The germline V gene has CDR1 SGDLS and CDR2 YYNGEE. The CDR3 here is CASSAEYGELFF. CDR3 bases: TGTGCCAGCAGCGCAGAGTACGGGGAGCTGTTTTTT.

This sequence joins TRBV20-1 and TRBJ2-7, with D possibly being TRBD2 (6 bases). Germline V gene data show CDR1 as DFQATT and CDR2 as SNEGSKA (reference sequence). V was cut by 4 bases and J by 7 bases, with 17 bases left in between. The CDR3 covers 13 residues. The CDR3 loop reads CSAIGSLVYEQYF. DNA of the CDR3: TGCAGTGCTATCGGGAGTCTTGTGTATGAGCAGTACTTC.

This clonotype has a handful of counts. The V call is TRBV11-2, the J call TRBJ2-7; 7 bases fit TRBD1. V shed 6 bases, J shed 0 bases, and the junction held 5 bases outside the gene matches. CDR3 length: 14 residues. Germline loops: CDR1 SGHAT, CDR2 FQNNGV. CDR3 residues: CASRTDRLSYEQYF. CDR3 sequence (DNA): TGTGCCAGCAGGACGGACAGGCTCTCCTACGAGCAGTACTTC.

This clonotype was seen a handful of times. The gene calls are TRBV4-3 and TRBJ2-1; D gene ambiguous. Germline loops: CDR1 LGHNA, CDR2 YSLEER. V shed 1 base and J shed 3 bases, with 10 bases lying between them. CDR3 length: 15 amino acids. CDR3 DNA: TGCGCCAGCAGCCAAGGAGGAGTTCTCTACAATGAGCAGTTCTTC. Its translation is CASSQGGVLYNEQFF.

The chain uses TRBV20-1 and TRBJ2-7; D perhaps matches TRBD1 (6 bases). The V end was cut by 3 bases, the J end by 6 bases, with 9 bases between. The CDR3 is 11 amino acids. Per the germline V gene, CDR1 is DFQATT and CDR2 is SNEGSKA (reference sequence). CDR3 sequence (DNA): TGCAGTGCTAGGACAGGCTCCGAGCAGTACTTC. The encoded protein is CSARTGSEQYF.

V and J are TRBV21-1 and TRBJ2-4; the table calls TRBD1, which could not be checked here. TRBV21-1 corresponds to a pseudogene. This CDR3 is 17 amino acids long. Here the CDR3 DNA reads TGTGCCAGCAGCAGGGACAGGGATCGTCTAGCCAAAAACATTCAGTACTTC. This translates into CASSRDRDRLAKNIQYF.

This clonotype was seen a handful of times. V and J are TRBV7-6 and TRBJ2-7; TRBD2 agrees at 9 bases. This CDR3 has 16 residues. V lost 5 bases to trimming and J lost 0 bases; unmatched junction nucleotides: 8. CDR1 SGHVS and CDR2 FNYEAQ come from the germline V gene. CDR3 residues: CASSRLAGGTSYEQYF. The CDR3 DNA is TGTGCCAGCAGCCGGCTGGCGGGAGGGACCTCCTACGAGCAGTACTTC.

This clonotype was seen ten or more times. DNA of the CDR3: TGCAGTGCTAGAGCGCCTCTAGGTAGCAATCAGCCCCAGCATTTT. It yields the protein CSARAPLGSNQPQHF. V gene TRBV20-1 combines with J gene TRBJ1-5; D is unclear. V dropped 1 base and J dropped 0 bases, with 10 bases sitting between them. This CDR3 spans 15 amino acids. CDR1 and CDR2 (germline): DFQATT, SNEGSKA (reference sequence).

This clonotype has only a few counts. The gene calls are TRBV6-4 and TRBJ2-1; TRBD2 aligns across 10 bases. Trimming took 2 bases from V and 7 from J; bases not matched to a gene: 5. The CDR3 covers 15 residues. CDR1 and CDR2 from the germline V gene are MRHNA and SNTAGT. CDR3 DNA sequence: TGTGCCAGCAGTGACGGTAGCGGGAGGCCTAATGAGCAGTTCTTC. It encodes CASSDGSGRPNEQFF.

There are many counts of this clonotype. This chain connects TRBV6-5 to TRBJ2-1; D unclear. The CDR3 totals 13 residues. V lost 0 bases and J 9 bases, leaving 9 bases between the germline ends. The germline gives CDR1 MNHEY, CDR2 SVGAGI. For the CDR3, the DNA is TGTGCCAGCAGTTACTCGAGATTCGGTGAGCAGTTCTTC. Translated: CASSYSRFGEQFF.

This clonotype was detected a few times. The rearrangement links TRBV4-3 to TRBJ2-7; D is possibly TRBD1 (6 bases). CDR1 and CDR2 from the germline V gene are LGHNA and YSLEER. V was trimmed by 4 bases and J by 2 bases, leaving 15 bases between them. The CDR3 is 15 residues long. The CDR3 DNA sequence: TGCGCCAGCAGCCCCGACCCAGGACAGCCCTACGAGCAGTACTTC. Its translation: CASSPDPGQPYEQYF.

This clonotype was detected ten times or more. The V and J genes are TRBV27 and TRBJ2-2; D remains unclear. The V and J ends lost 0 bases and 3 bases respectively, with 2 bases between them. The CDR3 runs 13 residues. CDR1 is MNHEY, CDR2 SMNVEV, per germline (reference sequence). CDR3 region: CASSLSYTGELFF. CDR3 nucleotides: TGTGCCAGCAGTTTATCATACACCGGGGAGCTGTTTTTT.

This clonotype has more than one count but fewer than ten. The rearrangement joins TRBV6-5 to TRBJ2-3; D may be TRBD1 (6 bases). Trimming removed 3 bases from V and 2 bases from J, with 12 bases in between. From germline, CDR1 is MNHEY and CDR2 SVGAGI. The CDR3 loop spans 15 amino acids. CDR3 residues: CASSYSRGNTDTQYF. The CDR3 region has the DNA TGTGCCAGCAGTTATAGCAGGGGAAACACAGATACGCAGTATTTT.

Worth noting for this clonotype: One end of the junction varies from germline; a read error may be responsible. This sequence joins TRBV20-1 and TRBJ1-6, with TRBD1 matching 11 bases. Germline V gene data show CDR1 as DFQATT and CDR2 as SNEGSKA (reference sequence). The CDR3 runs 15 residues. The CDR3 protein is CSSRDRTGGGSPLHF. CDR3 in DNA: TGCAGTTCTAGAGATAGGACAGGGGGCGGTTCACCCCTCCACTTT.

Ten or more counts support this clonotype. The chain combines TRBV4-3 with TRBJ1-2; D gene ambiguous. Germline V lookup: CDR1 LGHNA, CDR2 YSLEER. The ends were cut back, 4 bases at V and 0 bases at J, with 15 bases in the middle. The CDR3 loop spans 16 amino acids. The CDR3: CASSPGAAATNYGYTF. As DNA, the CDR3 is TGCGCCAGCAGCCCGGGCGCGGCAGCTACTAACTATGGCTACACCTTC.

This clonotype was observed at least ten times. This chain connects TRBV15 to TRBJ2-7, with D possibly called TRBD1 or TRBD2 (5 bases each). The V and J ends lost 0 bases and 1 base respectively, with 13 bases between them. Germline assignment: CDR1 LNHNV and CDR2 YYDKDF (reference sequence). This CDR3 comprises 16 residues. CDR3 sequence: CATSREGDGPSYEQYF. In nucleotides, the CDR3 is TGTGCCACCAGCAGAGAGGGGGACGGTCCTTCCTACGAGCAGTACTTC.

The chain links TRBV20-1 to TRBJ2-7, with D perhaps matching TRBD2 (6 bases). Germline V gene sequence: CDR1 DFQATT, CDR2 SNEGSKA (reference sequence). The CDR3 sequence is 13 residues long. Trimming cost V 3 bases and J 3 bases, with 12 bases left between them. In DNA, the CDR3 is TGCAGTGCTAGGGGGGACTGGGACTACGAGCAGTACTTC. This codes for CSARGDWDYEQYF.

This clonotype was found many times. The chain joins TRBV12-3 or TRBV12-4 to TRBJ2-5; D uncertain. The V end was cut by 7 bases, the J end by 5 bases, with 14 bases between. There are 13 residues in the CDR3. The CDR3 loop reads CASTEQARETQYF. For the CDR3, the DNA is TGTGCCAGCACCGAACAAGCTCGGGAGACCCAGTACTTC.

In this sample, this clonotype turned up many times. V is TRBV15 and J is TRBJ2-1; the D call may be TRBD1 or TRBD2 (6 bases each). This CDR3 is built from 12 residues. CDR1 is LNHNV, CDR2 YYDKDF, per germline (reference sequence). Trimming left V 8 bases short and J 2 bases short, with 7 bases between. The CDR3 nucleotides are TGTGCCACCGGGGGGCCCTACAATGAGCAGTTCTTC. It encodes CATGGPYNEQFF.

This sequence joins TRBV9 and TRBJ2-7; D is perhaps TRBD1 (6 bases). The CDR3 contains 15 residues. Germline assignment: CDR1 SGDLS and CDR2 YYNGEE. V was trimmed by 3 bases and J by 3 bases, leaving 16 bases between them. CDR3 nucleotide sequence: TGTGCCAGCAGCGGTACCGGGACACCCGGCTACGAGCAGTACTTC. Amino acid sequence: CASSGTGTPGYEQYF.

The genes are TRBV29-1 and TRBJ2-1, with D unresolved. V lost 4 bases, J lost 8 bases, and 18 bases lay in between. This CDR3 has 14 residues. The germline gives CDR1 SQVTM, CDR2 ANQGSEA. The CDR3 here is CSVVRKLRNHEQFF. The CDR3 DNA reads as TGCAGCGTTGTGAGAAAATTAAGGAACCATGAGCAGTTCTTC.

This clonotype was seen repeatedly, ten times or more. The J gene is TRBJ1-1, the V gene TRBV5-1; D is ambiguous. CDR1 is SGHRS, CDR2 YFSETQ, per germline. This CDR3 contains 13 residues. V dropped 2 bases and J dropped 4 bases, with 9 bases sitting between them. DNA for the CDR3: TGCGCCAGCAGCTTCATGGTTGGCACTGAAGCTTTCTTT. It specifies CASSFMVGTEAFF. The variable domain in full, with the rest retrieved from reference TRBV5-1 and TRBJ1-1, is KAGVTQTPRYLIKTRGQQVTLSCSPISGHRSVSWYQQTPGQGLQFLFEYFSETQRNKGNFPGRFSGRQFSNSRSEMNVSTLELGDSALYLCASSFMVGTEAFFGQGTRLTVV.